The T cell receptor (beta chain) described here comes from a study of memory CD8 T cells in hepatitis C reinfection. Whole-study context: HCV reinfection meant a positive HCV RNA test after two negative tests at least 60 days apart. Peak reinfection samples were taken 3 to 8 weeks after detection.

The protocol was immunoSEQ multiplex PCR, while the TCRdb copy is restricted to in-frame clones and leaves out a portion. The repertoire holds 35,000 to 55,000 clones, with approximately 88% as singletons. The CDR3 spans 15 residues. With V trimmed by 6 bases and J by 0 bases, 7 bases remained unmatched. Germline-derived CDR1 and CDR2 are MNHEY and SVGAGI. As for time point: peak reinfection, 3 to 8 weeks after reinfection detection. Sorted cells were sequenced directly ex vivo without any in vitro expansion. Donors came from people who inject drugs enrolled in HEPCO, Canada. A couple of donors provided sorted CD3+ CD8+ CD45RO- naive CD8 T cells at all three reinfection time points.

Sequenced material: naive CD8+ T cells sorted from blood. The chain combines TRBV6-5 with TRBJ1-1; TRBD1 matches 7 bases. This receptor was taken from a young man with hepatitis C virus infection. CDR3: CASRQIQGLNTEAFF. CDR3 in DNA: TGTGCCAGCAGGCAAATACAGGGGTTGAACACTGAAGCTTTCTTT.